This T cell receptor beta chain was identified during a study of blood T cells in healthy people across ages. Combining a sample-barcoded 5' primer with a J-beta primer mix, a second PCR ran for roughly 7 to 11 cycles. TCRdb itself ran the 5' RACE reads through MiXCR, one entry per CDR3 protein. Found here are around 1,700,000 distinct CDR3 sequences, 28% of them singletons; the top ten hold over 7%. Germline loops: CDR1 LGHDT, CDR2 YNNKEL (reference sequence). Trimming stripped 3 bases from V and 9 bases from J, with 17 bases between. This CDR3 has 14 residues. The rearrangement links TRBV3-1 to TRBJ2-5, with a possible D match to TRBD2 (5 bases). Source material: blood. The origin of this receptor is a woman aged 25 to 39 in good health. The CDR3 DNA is TGTGCCAGCAGCCATGAGGACTCCCGGGTGGCCCAGTACTTC. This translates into CASSHEDSRVAQYF.